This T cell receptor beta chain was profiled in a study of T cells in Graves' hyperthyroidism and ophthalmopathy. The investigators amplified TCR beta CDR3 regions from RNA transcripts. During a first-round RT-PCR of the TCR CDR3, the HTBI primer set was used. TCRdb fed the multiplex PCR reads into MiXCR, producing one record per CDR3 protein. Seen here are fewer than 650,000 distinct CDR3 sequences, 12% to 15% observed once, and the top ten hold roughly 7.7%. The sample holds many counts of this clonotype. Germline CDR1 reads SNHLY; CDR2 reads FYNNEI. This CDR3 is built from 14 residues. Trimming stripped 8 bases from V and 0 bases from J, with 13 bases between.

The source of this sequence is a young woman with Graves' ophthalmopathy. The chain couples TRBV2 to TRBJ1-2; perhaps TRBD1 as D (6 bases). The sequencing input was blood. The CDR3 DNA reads TGTGCCAGCTCGTACCGGACAGCTAACTATGGCTACACCTTC. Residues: CASSYRTANYGYTF.